This entry lists 26 T cell receptor beta chains sequenced from one sample in a study of cytomegalovirus exposure and HLA in healthy donors. The PCR ran on 60 Vbeta and 13 Jbeta primers. TCRdb's table, derived via immunoSEQ multiplex PCR, lists solely in-frame clones and lacks some. The sample lists about 60,000 clones; less than 85% were seen once. The specimen was PBMCs. Source of these receptors: a woman aged 55-69 years in good health and CMV-seropositive.

The chain is built from TRBV30 and TRBJ1-2; possible D gene TRBD1, 5 bases. Germline CDR1 is GTSNPN and CDR2 is SVGIG (reference sequence). The CDR3 is 12 amino acids. V lost 1 base and J lost 6, with 9 bases in between. CDR3 amino acids: CAWSAGNNGYTF. The CDR3 region has the DNA TGTGCCTGGAGTGCAGGGAACAATGGCTACACCTTC.

V usage is TRBV6-6 and J usage is TRBJ2-7, with D unclear. V was pared by 5 bases and J by 2 bases, with 10 bases between. This CDR3 has 13 residues. CDR1 is MNHNY, CDR2 SVGAGI, per germline (reference sequence). CDR3 loop: CASSVPDAYEQYF. For the CDR3, the DNA is TGTGCCAGCAGTGTCCCAGATGCCTACGAGCAGTACTTC.

Notes on this clone: This could be a read error, since a much larger clone is one nucleotide away. The CDR3 region is CASTPRKAGDSPLHF. In DNA, the CDR3 is TGTGCCAGCACTCCAAGGAAAGCCGGAGATTCACCCCTCCACTTT. This chain connects TRBV7-9 to TRBJ1-6; unclear D gene. Germline lookup yields CDR1 SEHNR and CDR2 FQNEAQ (reference sequence). V gave up 7 bases and J gave up 8 bases, with 18 bases separating them. The CDR3 length is 15 residues.

V usage is TRBV7-2 and J usage is TRBJ2-1; D may be TRBD2 (7 bases). Per germline, CDR1 SGHTA and CDR2 FQGNSA. V was clipped by 7 bases and J by 9 bases, with 19 bases between them. The CDR3 sequence is 14 residues long. CDR3 region: CASIKGRGAGEQFF. Here the CDR3 DNA reads TGTGCCAGCATCAAAGGCCGGGGGGCAGGTGAGCAGTTCTTC.

The chain joins TRBV4-3 to TRBJ2-4; D uncertain. V was pared by 0 bases and J by 3 bases, with 15 bases between. This CDR3 has 17 residues. In germline, CDR1 is LGHNA, CDR2 YSLEER. DNA for the CDR3: TGCGCCAGCAGCCAAGATTCGGGTTTTAAGGTCAAAAACATTCAGTACTTC. This codes for CASSQDSGFKVKNIQYF.

The J gene is TRBJ1-1, the V gene TRBV2, with 8 bases aligning to TRBD1. J gave up 1 base and V 8 bases, and 6 bases lay outside the gene matches. CDR3 length: 14 residues. From germline, CDR1 is SNHLY and CDR2 FYNNEI. The CDR3 loop is CASGKGTGNTEAFF. The CDR3 DNA is TGTGCCAGCGGCAAAGGGACAGGGAACACTGAAGCTTTCTTT.

This clone was seen just once. The chain links TRBV7-9 to TRBJ1-5; D not certain. This CDR3 region has 14 residues. The V gene's germline CDR1 is SEHNR and CDR2 FQNEAQ (reference sequence). Trimming shortened V by 5 bases and J by 3 bases, and 11 bases separated the two germline ends. The CDR3 region is CASSPDTYNQPQHF. In DNA form, the CDR3 reads TGTGCCAGCAGCCCTGACACCTACAATCAGCCCCAGCATTTT. Complete variable domain (other parts from reference TRBV7-9 and TRBJ1-5): DTGVSQNPRHKITKRGQNVTFRCDPISEHNRLYWYRQTLGQGPEFLTYFQNEAQLEKSRLLSDRFSAERPKGSFSTLEIQRTEQGDSAMYLCASSPDTYNQPQHFGDGTRLSIL.

In this sample, this clone turned up once. V and J are TRBV12-5 and TRBJ1-1; D gene uncertain. V was clipped by 1 base and J by 1 base, with 16 bases between them. The CDR3 is 17 residues long. Germline CDR1 LGHNT, CDR2 FRNRAP. The CDR3 coding sequence is TGTGCTAGTGGTTTGGCACGGGTCACAATCGGGAACACTGAAGCTTTCTTT. Translating gives CASGLARVTIGNTEAFF.

The chain uses TRBV11-3 and TRBJ2-5, with 11 bases fitting TRBD1. Germline CDR1 reads SGHNT; CDR2 reads YENEEA. V shed 5 bases and J 5 bases; nucleotides not matched to a gene: 7. CDR3 length: 15 amino acids. In nucleotides, the CDR3 is TGTGCCAGCAGCCTAGGGACAGGGGGAGCGGAGACCCAGTACTTC. Encoded protein: CASSLGTGGAETQYF.

The chain combines TRBV29-1 with TRBJ2-2; TRBD1 might be the D (6 bases). Trimming left V 1 base short and J 8 bases short, with 20 bases between. The CDR3 spans 16 residues. Germline CDR1 and CDR2: SQVTM and ANQGSEA. The CDR3 sequence is CSVEVRRDTLAGELFF. CDR3 DNA sequence: TGCAGCGTTGAAGTCCGCCGGGACACCTTGGCGGGGGAGCTGTTTTTT.

The V call is TRBV25-1, the J call TRBJ1-6; TRBD1 matches at 9 bases. The germline gives CDR1 MGHDK, CDR2 SYGVNS. This CDR3 contains 14 residues. V gave up 6 bases and J gave up 5 bases; unmatched junction bases: 2. The DNA of the CDR3 is TGTGCCAGCAGGGGACAGGGCAATAATTCACCCCTCCACTTT. It codes for CASRGQGNNSPLHF.

DNA of the CDR3: TGTGCCAGCAGTGTAGGGAGGTATGGCTACACCTTC. Translation gives CASSVGRYGYTF. The chain recombines TRBV28 with TRBJ1-2; D is uncertain. This CDR3 has 12 amino acids. The germline V gene has CDR1 MDHEN and CDR2 SYDVKM. Trimming removed 5 bases from V and 5 bases from J, with 9 bases in between.

The chain uses TRBV7-2 and TRBJ1-2; 7 nucleotides line up with TRBD1. Germline CDR1 reads SGHTA; CDR2 reads FQGNSA. V lost 11 bases, J lost 0 bases, and 9 bases stayed unmatched. This CDR3 contains 14 residues. Here the CDR3 reads CAAGTDLSNYGYTF. The CDR3 region has the DNA TGTGCCGCTGGGACAGACCTCTCTAACTATGGCTACACCTTC.

This clone has a single count. This sequence joins TRBV28 and TRBJ2-7; 10 positions agree with TRBD1. CDR3 length equals 15 residues. The J segment lost 7 bases and the V segment lost 2 bases, leaving 8 bases of the junction unmatched. Germline V lookup: CDR1 MDHEN, CDR2 SYDVKM. The CDR3 DNA is TGTGCCAGCAGTTTAGTGACAGGGGGCAGGGGGGAGCAGTACTTC. It is translated as CASSLVTGGRGEQYF.

The chain links TRBV7-7 to TRBJ2-2; possibly TRBD2 for D (6 bases). Germline V gives CDR1 SSHAT, CDR2 FNYEAQ (reference sequence). With 5 bases removed from V and 5 bases from J, the gap between germline ends came to 15 bases. The CDR3 is 15 amino acids. The CDR3 sequence is CASSRLASGTGELFF. Here the CDR3 DNA reads TGTGCCAGCAGCCGTCTAGCGTCCGGGACCGGGGAGCTGTTTTTT. The whole variable domain, filled in from reference TRBV7-7 and TRBJ2-2, reads GAGVSQSPRYKVTKRGQDVTLRCDPISSHATLYWYQQALGQGPEFLTYFNYEAQPDKSGLPSDRFSAERPEGSISTLTIQRTEQRDSAMYRCASSRLASGTGELFFGEGSRLTVL.

The rearrangement joins TRBV7-3 to TRBJ2-6; 7 positions agree with TRBD1. The CDR3 is 16 amino acids. The germline gives CDR1 SGHTA, CDR2 FQGTGA. The V gene end was trimmed by 4 bases and the J gene end by 4 bases; junction bases not matched to a gene: 7. The CDR3 nucleotides are TGTGCCAGCAGCTCGACAGGGCCGGGGGGGGCCAACGTCCTGACTTTC. It encodes CASSSTGPGGANVLTF.

The V call is TRBV5-4, the J call TRBJ2-3; 10 bases fit TRBD1. The CDR3 loop spans 13 amino acids. J was trimmed by 6 bases and V by 6 bases; bases with no gene match: 4. Germline loops: CDR1 SGHNT, CDR2 YYREEE (reference sequence). CDR3 sequence: CASTPDRGDTQYF. The CDR3 nucleotides read TGTGCCAGCACCCCGGACAGGGGGGATACGCAGTATTTT.

This clone has more than one count but fewer than ten. The chain combines TRBV7-2 with TRBJ1-5, with 9 positions matching TRBD1. The CDR3 has 16 amino acids. The V segment lost 5 bases and the J segment 0 bases; nucleotides outside the gene matches: 5. CDR1 is SGHTA and CDR2 is FQGNSA in the germline V gene. CDR3 amino acids: CASSRTGVNSNQPQHF. The CDR3 DNA reads TGTGCCAGCAGCCGGACAGGGGTTAATAGCAATCAGCCCCAGCATTTT. Supplemented by reference TRBV7-2 and TRBJ1-5, the full variable domain reads GAGVSQSPSNKVTEKGKDVELRCDPISGHTALYWYRQSLGQGLEFLIYFQGNSAPDKSGLPSDRFSAERTGGSVSTLTIQRTQQEDSAVYLCASSRTGVNSNQPQHFGDGTRLSIL.

This clone was counted only a few times. J is TRBJ1-2 and V is TRBV5-1; D perhaps matches TRBD1 (5 bases). Trimming took off 0 bases at V and 2 bases at J, with 8 bases between the two ends. This CDR3 region has 14 residues. The V gene's germline CDR1 is SGHRS and CDR2 YFSETQ. This CDR3 reads CASSLGGENYGYTF. The CDR3 coding sequence is TGCGCCAGCAGCTTGGGGGGGGAGAACTATGGCTACACCTTC. The full variable domain, with the rest looked up from reference TRBV5-1 and TRBJ1-2, is KAGVTQTPRYLIKTRGQQVTLSCSPISGHRSVSWYQQTPGQGLQFLFEYFSETQRNKGNFPGRFSGRQFSNSRSEMNVSTLELGDSALYLCASSLGGENYGYTFGSGTRLTVV.

This clone occurred a few times. V gene TRBV4-1 combines with J gene TRBJ2-3; the D gene is possibly TRBD2 (6 bases). The V gene lost 4 bases and the J gene lost 8 bases, with 25 bases spanning the gap. The CDR3 sequence is 17 residues long. Germline V gene lookup returns CDR1 MGHRA and CDR2 YSYEKL. The CDR3 protein is CASSRTFTSKEAGTQYF. For the CDR3, the DNA is TGCGCCAGCAGCCGCACCTTCACTAGCAAGGAAGCCGGTACGCAGTATTTT.

The V and J genes are TRBV19 and TRBJ2-6; D possibly corresponds to TRBD1 (7 bases). Germline V gene sequence: CDR1 LNHDA, CDR2 SQIVND (reference sequence). V was shortened by 7 bases and J by 3 bases, with 13 bases between the two germline ends. The CDR3 covers 15 residues. The CDR3 DNA reads TGTGCCAGTAAGGAGGGGGCGGTTGGGGCCAACGTCCTGACTTTC. Amino acid sequence: CASKEGAVGANVLTF.

The rearrangement uses TRBV10-3 and TRBJ1-4; no definite D call. Looked up from germline, CDR1 is ENHRY and CDR2 is SYGVKD. The CDR3 is made up of 13 amino acids. The V gene lost 0 bases and the J gene lost 7 bases, with 6 bases spanning the gap. As DNA, the CDR3 is TGTGCCATCAGTGAGTCTAGTCGTGAAAAACTGTTTTTT. This gives the protein CAISESSREKLFF.

The chain combines TRBV5-6 with TRBJ1-1, with 7 positions matching TRBD1. Germline CDR1 and CDR2: SGHDT and YYEEEE. Losses at the gene ends were 7 bases for V and 3 bases for J; bases not matched to a gene: 18. This CDR3 has 17 residues. CDR3: CASRPEGFGTAYTEAFF. The CDR3 DNA reads as TGTGCCAGCCGCCCGGAGGGTTTCGGGACAGCTTACACTGAAGCTTTCTTT.

This chain joins TRBV2 and TRBJ2-2; 8 bases are shared with TRBD1. The CDR3 totals 15 residues. After removal of 7 bases from V and 1 base from J, the junction contained 5 bases not matched to a gene. Germline V gene data show CDR1 as SNHLY and CDR2 as FYNNEI. CDR3 region: CASIDGTGNTGELFF. CDR3 nucleotide sequence: TGTGCCAGCATTGACGGGACAGGGAACACCGGGGAGCTGTTTTTT.

J is TRBJ1-4 and V is TRBV10-3, with D uncertain. The germline V gene encodes CDR1 ENHRY and CDR2 SYGVKD. Trimming shortened V by 10 bases and J by 0 bases, and 12 bases separated the two germline ends. The CDR3 spans 14 residues. The CDR3 sequence: CATRSGATNEKLFF. The DNA of the CDR3 is TGTGCCACCCGCTCCGGAGCAACTAATGAAAAACTGTTTTTT.

Remarks on this clone: Relative to the germline gene, one junction end is altered; a read error may explain this. The DNA for the CDR3 is TGTGTCAGCAGCTTAGCGGGCAGGGGGAACACCGGGGAGCTGTTTTTT. Its protein product is CVSSLAGRGNTGELFF. The rearrangement uses TRBV7-2 and TRBJ2-2; a weak D match, TRBD2 (7 bases). CDR1 SGHTA and CDR2 FQGNSA come from the germline V gene. There are 16 residues in the CDR3.